These 26 T cell receptor beta chains were all obtained from the same sample, sequenced in a study of control samples from healthy donors and cancer patients. TCRdb's table, derived via immunoSEQ multiplex PCR, lists solely in-frame clones and lacks some. The table records about 160,000 clones, roughly 94% of them present only once. Sequencing input: PBMCs. The receptors here all came from a man aged 55 to 70 with colorectal cancer.

The CDR3 protein is CASSLEGADTIYF. The CDR3 DNA reads TGCGCCAGCAGCTTGGAGGGGGCAGACACCATATATTTT. The chain links TRBV5-1 to TRBJ1-3; 7 nucleotides agree with TRBD1. V was clipped by 0 bases and J by 8 bases; unmatched bases: 2. The CDR3 has 13 amino acids. Germline lookup yields CDR1 SGHRS and CDR2 YFSETQ.

The chain joins TRBV21-1 to TRBJ2-2; the table's D call, TRBD1, has no DNA check behind it. TRBV21-1 is listed as a pseudogene. There are 16 residues in the CDR3. The CDR3 DNA reads TGTGCCAGCAGCAAAGGGGACAGGGCGAACACCGGGGAGCTGTTTTTT. Translating it yields CASSKGDRANTGELFF.

The V gene is TRBV6-6, the J gene TRBJ2-7; D gene uncertain. There are 16 residues in the CDR3. From germline, CDR1 is MNHNY and CDR2 SVGAGI (reference sequence). V was shortened by 6 bases and J by 1 base, with 19 bases between the two germline ends. DNA for the CDR3: TGTGCCAGCAGCCCATCCGCGGCCGTTTTTTCCTACGAGCAGTACTTC. Translation gives CASSPSAAVFSYEQYF.

The chain is built from TRBV27 and TRBJ1-2, with TRBD1 identical over 8 bases. V lost 2 bases, J lost 4 bases, and 6 bases stayed unmatched. Germline CDR1 and CDR2: MNHEY and SMNVEV (reference sequence). The CDR3 extends over 15 amino acids. The CDR3 DNA reads TGTGCCAGCAGTTTAGGGCAGGGGGCCCTCTATGGCTACACCTTC. Its translation is CASSLGQGALYGYTF.

This clone came up once. This sequence joins TRBV7-9 and TRBJ1-1, with 8 bases matching TRBD1. This CDR3 comprises 15 residues. CDR1 and CDR2 (germline): SEHNR, FQNEAQ (reference sequence). V shed 6 bases and J 1 base; nucleotides not matched to a gene: 7. CDR3 coding DNA: TGTGCCAGCAGTCCAGGACAGGGAGGGAACACTGAAGCTTTCTTT. Translated: CASSPGQGGNTEAFF.

This chain uses TRBV30 with TRBJ2-1, with 7 bases that match TRBD2. The CDR3 runs 13 residues. V shed 2 bases and J 8 bases; nucleotides not matched to a gene: 6. CDR1 is GTSNPN and CDR2 is SVGIG in the germline V gene (reference sequence). CDR3 DNA: TGTGCCTGGAGTACGGGCCTAGCGGATGAGCAGTTCTTC. As protein: CAWSTGLADEQFF.

J is TRBJ2-2 and V is TRBV10-3, with TRBD1 matching 9 bases. There are 14 residues in the CDR3. V lost 5 bases, J lost 6 bases, and 4 bases stayed unmatched. Germline assignment: CDR1 ENHRY and CDR2 SYGVKD. CDR3 nucleotide sequence: TGTGCCATCAGTAGGGACAGGGTACCCGGGGAGCTGTTTTTT. It encodes CAISRDRVPGELFF.

V usage is TRBV7-9 and J usage is TRBJ2-3; 7 nucleotides line up with TRBD1. The CDR3 contains 15 residues. CDR1 is SEHNR and CDR2 is FQNEAQ in the germline V gene (reference sequence). J lost 2 bases, V lost 5 bases, and 7 bases had no gene match. The CDR3 bases are TGTGCCAGCAGCCGCCCGGGACAGATCACAGATACGCAGTATTTT. It yields the protein CASSRPGQITDTQYF. Filled out from reference TRBV7-9 and TRBJ2-3, the complete variable domain reads DTGVSQNPRHKITKRGQNVTFRCDPISEHNRLYWYRQTLGQGPEFLTYFQNEAQLEKSRLLSDRFSAERPKGSFSTLEIQRTEQGDSAMYLCASSRPGQITDTQYFGPGTRLTVL.

The chain is built from TRBV12-2 and TRBJ1-6; the table's D gene call, TRBD1, was not cross checked with the DNA. TRBV12-2 is noted as a pseudogene. The CDR3 sequence is 19 residues long. CDR3 nucleotide sequence: TGTGCAAGTCGCTTCCACTGGGGGCCGCTAAGCTCCTATAATTCACCCCTCCACTTT. Protein product: CASRFHWGPLSSYNSPLHF.

The sample holds one count of this clone. The V and J genes are TRBV11-2 and TRBJ2-3, with D possibly matching TRBD1 (5 bases). CDR3 length: 16 residues. The ends were cut back, 5 bases at V and 1 base at J, with 16 bases in the middle. Per the germline V gene, CDR1 is SGHAT and CDR2 is FQNNGV. CDR3 nucleotides: TGTGCCAGCAGCCCAAGGGGCGGCAGGGGCACAGATACGCAGTATTTT. Its translation is CASSPRGGRGTDTQYF.

The V call is TRBV14, the J call TRBJ2-1; 8 bases are shared with TRBD2. The trim removed 6 bases at V and 6 bases at J, leaving 4 bases unmatched. This CDR3 has 13 residues. CDR1 and CDR2 from the germline V gene are SGHDN and FVKESK. The CDR3 protein is CASRNGGANEQFF. In DNA, the CDR3 is TGTGCCAGCAGAAACGGGGGGGCCAATGAGCAGTTCTTC.

The gene calls are TRBV30 and TRBJ1-6; D is uncertain. Germline V gene lookup returns CDR1 GTSNPN and CDR2 SVGIG (reference sequence). CDR3 length equals 15 residues. Between the trimmed V and J ends, which lost 4 bases and 5 bases, there was a span of 15 bases. CDR3 DNA sequence: TGTGCCTGGACCTACGGAGGGAACAATAATTCACCCCTCCACTTT. Its translation is CAWTYGGNNNSPLHF.

This clone was picked up one time. This chain uses TRBV19 with TRBJ1-1; TRBD1 is a possible D gene (6 bases). This CDR3 is built from 14 residues. CDR1 and CDR2 from the germline V gene are LNHDA and SQIVND (reference sequence). The V gene lost 2 bases and the J gene lost 2 bases, with 9 bases spanning the gap. This CDR3 reads CASSIRTANTEAFF. CDR3 DNA: TGTGCCAGTAGTATACGGACAGCCAACACTGAAGCTTTCTTT. The full variable domain, with the rest looked up from reference TRBV19 and TRBJ1-1, is DGGITQSPKYLFRKEGQNVTLSCEQNLNHDAMYWYRQDPGQGLRLIYYSQIVNDFQKGDIAEGYSVSREKKESFPLTVTSAQKNPTAFYLCASSIRTANTEAFFGQGTRLTVV.

The gene calls are TRBV19 and TRBJ1-1; D might be TRBD1 (5 bases). Trimming removed 4 bases at V and 3 bases at J, with 15 bases between. The CDR3 covers 15 residues. The germline V gene encodes CDR1 LNHDA and CDR2 SQIVND (reference sequence). The CDR3 spells CASSTTWGGDTEAFF. DNA for the CDR3: TGTGCCAGTAGTACGACCTGGGGGGGGGACACTGAAGCTTTCTTT.

The genes are TRBV5-6 and TRBJ1-2; TRBD1 matches at 7 bases. There are 15 residues in the CDR3. Germline V gene sequence: CDR1 SGHDT, CDR2 YYEEEE. V shed 2 bases, J shed 5 bases, and the junction held 9 bases outside the gene matches. The CDR3 DNA reads TGTGCCAGCAGCTTTGTCTCAGGGGGAGGTTATGGCTACACCTTC. Its protein is CASSFVSGGGYGYTF.

The V call is TRBV6-5, the J call TRBJ1-5, with D uncertain. Per the germline V gene, CDR1 is MNHEY and CDR2 is SVGAGI. With 6 bases removed from V and 0 bases from J, the gap between germline ends came to 6 bases. The CDR3 runs 13 residues. Here the CDR3 DNA reads TGTGCCAGCAGGGACGGTAGCAATCAGCCCCAGCATTTT. It is translated as CASRDGSNQPQHF.

In nucleotides, the CDR3 is TGTGCCAGCAGCAGCTGGGACACTACCTACGAGCAGTACTTC. It is translated as CASSSWDTTYEQYF. The chain uses TRBV6-5 and TRBJ2-7; perhaps TRBD1 as D (6 bases). Germline loops: CDR1 MNHEY, CDR2 SVGAGI. CDR3 length: 14 residues. The V gene lost 6 bases and the J gene lost 2 bases, with 14 bases spanning the gap.

The chain links TRBV6-4 to TRBJ1-1; TRBD1 matches at 7 bases. Germline V gene data show CDR1 as MRHNA and CDR2 as SNTAGT. The length of the CDR3 is 14 residues. V shed 3 bases, J shed 1 base, and the junction held 2 bases outside the gene matches. The CDR3 protein is CASSEGQTNTEAFF. In DNA form, the CDR3 reads TGTGCCAGCAGTGAGGGACAGACGAACACTGAAGCTTTCTTT.

J is TRBJ2-1 and V is TRBV6-5; D might be TRBD2 (6 bases). V lost 4 bases, J lost 7 bases, and 20 bases lay in between. CDR1 and CDR2 from the germline V gene are MNHEY and SVGAGI. The CDR3 contains 16 residues. Here the CDR3 reads CASSSPGDLLSNEQFF. CDR3 DNA sequence: TGTGCCAGCAGTTCCCCGGGGGACTTACTTTCAAATGAGCAGTTCTTC.

This chain joins TRBV14 and TRBJ2-7; TRBD1 might be the D (5 bases). The length of the CDR3 is 16 residues. Germline CDR1 reads SGHDN; CDR2 reads FVKESK. V was cut by 1 base and J by 3 bases, with 16 bases left in between. The CDR3 DNA is TGTGCCAGCAGCCAAGCGGGCAGGGCGGTCCTCTACGAGCAGTACTTC. Protein product: CASSQAGRAVLYEQYF.

The genes are TRBV2 and TRBJ2-7; TRBD2 aligns across 7 bases. The CDR3 is made up of 14 amino acids. The junction had 2 bases not matched to a gene; V was cut back by 1 base and J by 2 bases. Germline V CDR1 and CDR2: SNHLY, FYNNEI. The CDR3 DNA sequence: TGTGCCAGCAGTGAAGGACTAGCAACCTACGAGCAGTACTTC. Its protein product is CASSEGLATYEQYF.

The V and J genes are TRBV7-8 and TRBJ2-6, with TRBD2 matching 7 bases. Germline V gene data show CDR1 as SGHVS and CDR2 as FQNEAQ. The CDR3 runs 16 residues. V lost 1 base to trimming and J lost 4 bases; unmatched junction nucleotides: 4. The CDR3: CASSLVGGPGANVLTF. The CDR3 coding sequence is TGTGCCAGCAGCTTAGTGGGAGGGCCCGGGGCCAACGTCCTGACTTTC.

V usage is TRBV4-2 and J usage is TRBJ2-3; D may be TRBD1 (6 bases). V lost 0 bases, J lost 4 bases, and 17 bases lay in between. CDR3 length equals 17 residues. Per the germline V gene, CDR1 is LGHNA and CDR2 is YNFKEQ. Here the CDR3 DNA reads TGTGCCAGCAGCCAAGATTCCCTAGGACAGCTCGCAGATACGCAGTATTTT. Its translation is CASSQDSLGQLADTQYF.

This clone has just one count. The gene calls are TRBV5-6 and TRBJ1-6; D possibly corresponds to TRBD1 (5 bases). The germline V gene has CDR1 SGHDT and CDR2 YYEEEE. Trimming took off 3 bases at V and 7 bases at J, with 20 bases between the two ends. This CDR3 has 17 residues. The CDR3 nucleotides are TGTGCCAGCAGCTCAAGGGCCGGGGGGTCTTACAATTCACCCCTCCACTTT. It is translated as CASSSRAGGSYNSPLHF.

This chain connects TRBV1 to TRBJ1-2. TRBV1 is recorded as a pseudogene. The CDR3 is 14 residues long. CDR3 residues: CTSSRGVPPGGYTF. CDR3 DNA sequence: TGCACCAGCAGTCGTGGGGTCCCCCCGGGAGGCTACACCTTC.

The chain has TRBV19 and TRBJ2-2, with 7 bases lining up with TRBD2. The germline V gene has CDR1 LNHDA and CDR2 SQIVND (reference sequence). The junction had 13 bases not matched to a gene; V was cut back by 3 bases and J by 6 bases. This CDR3 contains 17 residues. The chain's CDR3 is CASSMRYSGAWAGELFF. The CDR3 region has the DNA TGTGCCAGTAGTATGAGGTACAGCGGGGCATGGGCCGGGGAGCTGTTTTTT.